The rows below give T cell receptor beta chains drawn from one sample of a study of T cell changes during pregnancy in multiple sclerosis. TCRdb's table, derived via immunoSEQ multiplex PCR, lists solely in-frame clones and lacks some. The sample records some 31,000 clones, nearly 90% being singletons. The starting material was CD8+ T cells from peripheral blood mononuclear cells, obtained in the third trimester of pregnancy. All receptors come from a female donor with multiple sclerosis, enrolled in a pregnancy study. Both conserved end residues are part of each CDR3. D genes are given only for firm matches. Size is omitted from some rows. Given values are once, few, many or a class for expanded clones.

J gene | V gene | D gene | clone size | CDR3 DNA | CDR3 protein
TRBJ1-4 | TRBV6-5 | - | - | TGTGCCAGCAGCTTCAAGCGTGGAAAAGAACTGTTTTTT | CASSFKRGKELFF
TRBJ1-2 | TRBV9 | TRBD1 | - | TGTGCCAGCGGAGGACAGGGGCGGAACACCTTC | CASGGQGRNTF
TRBJ2-1 | TRBV19 | TRBD2 | - | TGTGCCAGTAGCGAGGGACTAGCGGGCTTCAATGAGCAGTTCTTC | CASSEGLAGFNEQFF
TRBJ2-1 | TRBV7-9 | TRBD2 | - | TGTGCCAGCAGCTCCCGCGGGGGAAGCTCCTACAATGAGCAGTTCTTC | CASSSRGGSSYNEQFF
TRBJ2-3 | TRBV5-1 | TRBD2 | - | TGCGCCAGCAGCTTGCGGGCGGGAGGGAGCTCAGATACGCAGTATTTT | CASSLRAGGSSDTQYF
TRBJ1-1 | TRBV30 | - | few | TGTGCCTGGAGTAGTGGCTACACTGAAGCTTTCTTT | CAWSSGYTEAFF
TRBJ2-7 | TRBV6-5 | - | - | TGTGCCAGCAGCTACGGCGACATCGCGGGCTACGAGCAGTACTTC | CASSYGDIAGYEQYF
TRBJ1-4 | TRBV7-9 | - | - | TGTGCCAGCAGCTTCACAGGGAGAGGGACGATAGGGGAAAAACTGTTTTTT | CASSFTGRGTIGEKLFF
TRBJ1-1 | TRBV27 | TRBD1 | - | TGTGCCACCACCGGGACAGTTGGTTCCCGGACTGAAGCTTTCTTT | CATTGTVGSRTEAFF
TRBJ2-1 | TRBV2 | TRBD2 | - | TGTGCCAGCAGTGTGGGCGGGAGGGCGGGTGAGCAGTTCTTC | CASSVGGRAGEQFF
TRBJ1-4 | TRBV7-7 | TRBD1 | - | TGTGCCAGCAGCCTGACAGGGGCAACTAATGAAAAACTGTTTTTT | CASSLTGATNEKLFF
TRBJ2-3 | TRBV7-6 | TRBD2 | - | TGTGCCAGCAGTCGACTAGCGGGGACACAGATTACGCAGTATTTT | CASSRLAGTQITQYF
TRBJ1-5 | TRBV7-8 | - | few | TGTGCCAGCACCCAAGACATACTTAGCAATCAGCCCCAGCATTTT | CASTQDILSNQPQHF
TRBJ2-1 | TRBV19 | TRBD1 | - | TGTGCCAGTAGTCCACGACAGGGAAACAATGAGCAGTTCTTC | CASSPRQGNNEQFF
TRBJ2-7 | TRBV9 | - | - | TGTGCCAGCAGCGGGGGGGACAGTGACTACGAGCAGTACTTC | CASSGGDSDYEQYF